This TCR beta chain was identified in a study of regulatory and conventional T cells in RAG deficiency. Study-wide results and caveats: Control T-cell subsets had markedly higher Shannon entropy and lower Simpson indices than RAG-deficient patients. Patient subsets had shorter CDR3s; Omenn Treg-Tconv overlap exceeded 75%. Compared with controls, unique Treg TCR beta sequences dropped around 90-fold in Omenn syndrome and CID/AS.

Looked up from germline, CDR1 is SGHVS and CDR2 is FQNEAQ. The CDR3 has 12 amino acids. Between the trimmed V and J ends, which lost 4 bases and 5 bases, there was a span of 9 bases. Assay used: immunoSEQ multiplex PCR; TCRdb lists only in-frame clones, some missing. Among around 31,000 clones, approximately 90% were seen once, and the ten largest hold roughly 5.2%. Comments on this clone: Its antigen remains unknown.

Separately, the same data were catalogued under a study of regulatory T cells. As that study records: The PCR used 52 TRBV and 13 TRBJ primers. Regulatory T cells showed the strongest V-J pair restriction and V/J gene skewing among patient repertoires.

This clonotype originated in a human donor in good health. The sample was CD8+ T cells sorted from blood. V is TRBV7-8 and J is TRBJ2-7; D could derive from TRBD1 or TRBD2 (5 bases each). This chain's CDR3 is CASSSGRNEQYF. Written as DNA, the CDR3 is TGTGCCAGCAGCTCGGGACGAAACGAGCAGTACTTC.